This TCR beta chain was identified during a study of blood T cell repertoires in COVID-19 (dated by TCRdb to the early 2020s). General notes on the study: Samples from collaborators originated in the United States, Italy and Spain and spanned both the acute and convalescent phases of COVID-19. Nearly every sample came with metadata listing a de-identified subject ID, COVID-19 status, age in years and sex. The samples were drawn from two sources: the first 160 participants of the ongoing ImmuneRACE study, and 1,200 or so subjects contributed by 6 global collaborators. The dataset comprised deeply sampled blood TCRbeta repertoires from subjects exposed to, actively infected with, or recovered from COVID-19. Where available, HLA class I and class II types were taken from metadata supplied by the sample provider and were not determined by assay-based typing. The material from the prospective study consisted of cDNA or gDNA derived from T cells, B-cell-depleted T cells, or PBMCs. A freely available public database, intended as a resource for researchers studying the immune response to SARS-CoV-2, is where the repertoires were released. Study-wide findings and limitations: How much clinical and demographic metadata was included differed by source and by participant, and the metadata was provided uncurated.

The immunoSEQ Assay, a bias-controlled multiplex PCR, was used to amplify TCRbeta CDR3 regions from genomic DNA. In the source study's methods: The number of nucleated cells in each sample was estimated from the amplification of reference gene primers within the assay. To quantify the absolute abundance of each unique TCRbeta CDR3 rearrangement, sequence reads were collapsed and filtered. For each sample, productive Simpson clonality was calculated as the square root of Simpson's diversity index across productive rearrangements. TCRdb re-hosts the immuneACCESS table, in-frame sequences only. Its copies lack some clones; in the studies checked, an unresolved V gene accounts for under half of them, and the cause for the rest is not known. The V and J calls and clone size were taken over from that table, and D and trimming were inferred from the DNA. The sample includes 200,000 to 250,000 clones, with 84% observed a single time. Together, the top ten hold over 2.5% of the sample.

For this clone: The clone's antigen remains unknown. No much larger clone exists at a distance of one base, and base qualities are not known.

Trimming takes 2 bases from V and 0 bases from J, and the germline ends sit 10 bases apart. The CDR3 measures 15 amino acids from cysteine to phenylalanine. Only the CDR3 DNA stays, 45 bases, in frame from base 1. Based on the germline V gene, the CDR1 and CDR2 sequences are MNHNS and SASEGT. A second Seattle source provided samples from volunteer blood donors who had recovered from COVID-19. Whole blood was collected in K2EDTA tubes by collaborating institutions according to the institutions' own protocols. For TCRbeta analysis, collaborator samples were shipped as frozen whole blood, as isolated PBMCs, or as DNA extracted from either sample type.

The source is a woman in her thirties who had recovered from COVID-19. The V and J segments used are TRBV6-1 and TRBJ1-1; the D segment could be TRBD1, given 6 matching bases. The sample was peripheral blood. The nucleotide sequence reads TGTGCCAGCAGTGAATACGACAGGATGAACACTGAAGCTTTCTTT. The translation is CASSEYDRMNTEAFF.